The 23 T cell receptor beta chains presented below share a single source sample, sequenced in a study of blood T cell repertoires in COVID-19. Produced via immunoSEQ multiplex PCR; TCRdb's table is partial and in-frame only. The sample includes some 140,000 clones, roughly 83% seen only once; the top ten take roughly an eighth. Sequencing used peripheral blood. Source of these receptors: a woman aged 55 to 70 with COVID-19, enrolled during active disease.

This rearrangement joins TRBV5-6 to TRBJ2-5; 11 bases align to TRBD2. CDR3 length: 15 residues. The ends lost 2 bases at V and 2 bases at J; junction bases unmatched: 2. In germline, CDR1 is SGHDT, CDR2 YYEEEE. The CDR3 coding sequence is TGTGCCAGCAGCTTAAGGACTAGCGGGCAAGAGACCCAGTACTTC. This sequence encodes CASSLRTSGQETQYF.

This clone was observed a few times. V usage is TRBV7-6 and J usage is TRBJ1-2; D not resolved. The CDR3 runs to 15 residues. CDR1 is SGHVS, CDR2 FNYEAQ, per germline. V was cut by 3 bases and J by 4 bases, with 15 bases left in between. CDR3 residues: CASSFQDVGPYGYTF. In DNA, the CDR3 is TGTGCCAGCAGCTTTCAGGATGTGGGTCCCTATGGCTACACCTTC.

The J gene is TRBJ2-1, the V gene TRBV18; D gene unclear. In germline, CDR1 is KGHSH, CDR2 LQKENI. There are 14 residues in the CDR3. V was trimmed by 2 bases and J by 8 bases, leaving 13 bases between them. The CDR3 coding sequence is TGTGCCAGCTCACCAAACAATCCTGTGGATGAGCAGTTCTTC. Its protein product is CASSPNNPVDEQFF.

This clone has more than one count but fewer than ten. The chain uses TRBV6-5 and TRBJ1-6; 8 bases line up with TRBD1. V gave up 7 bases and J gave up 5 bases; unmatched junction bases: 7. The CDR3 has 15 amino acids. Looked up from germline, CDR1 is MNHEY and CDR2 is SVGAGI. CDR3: CASTFRDRNNSPLHF. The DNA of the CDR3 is TGTGCCAGCACCTTCCGGGACAGGAATAATTCACCCCTCCACTTT.

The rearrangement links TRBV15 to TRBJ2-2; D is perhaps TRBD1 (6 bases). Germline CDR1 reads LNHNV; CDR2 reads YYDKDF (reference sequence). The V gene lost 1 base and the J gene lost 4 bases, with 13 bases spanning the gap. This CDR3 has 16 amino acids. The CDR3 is CATSRGAGESTGELFF. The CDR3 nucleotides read TGTGCCACCAGCAGAGGGGCAGGGGAGTCCACCGGGGAGCTGTTTTTT.

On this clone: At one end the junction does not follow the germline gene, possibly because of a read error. For the CDR3, the DNA is TGCGCCAGCAGCCAAGATCGTCTGGGCTCAGCCCACTTT. Amino acids: CASSQDRLGSAHF. V gene TRBV4-1 combines with J gene TRBJ1-5; D gene ambiguous. CDR1 and CDR2 (germline): MGHRA, YSYEKL. This CDR3 spans 13 amino acids.

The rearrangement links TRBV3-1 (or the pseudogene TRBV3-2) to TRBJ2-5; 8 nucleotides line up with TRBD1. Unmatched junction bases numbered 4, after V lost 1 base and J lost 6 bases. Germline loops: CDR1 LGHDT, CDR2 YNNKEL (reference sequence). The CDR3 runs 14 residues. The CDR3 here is CASSQGQGAKTQYF. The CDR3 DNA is TGTGCCAGCAGCCAAGGGCAGGGGGCGAAGACCCAGTACTTC.

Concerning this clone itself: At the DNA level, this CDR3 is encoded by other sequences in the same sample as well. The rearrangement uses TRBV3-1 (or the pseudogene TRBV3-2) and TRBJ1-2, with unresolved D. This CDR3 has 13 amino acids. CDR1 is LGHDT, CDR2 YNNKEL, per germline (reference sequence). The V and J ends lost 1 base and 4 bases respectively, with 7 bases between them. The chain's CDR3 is CASSQGRSYGYTF. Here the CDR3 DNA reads TGTGCCAGCAGCCAAGGGAGAAGCTATGGCTACACCTTC.

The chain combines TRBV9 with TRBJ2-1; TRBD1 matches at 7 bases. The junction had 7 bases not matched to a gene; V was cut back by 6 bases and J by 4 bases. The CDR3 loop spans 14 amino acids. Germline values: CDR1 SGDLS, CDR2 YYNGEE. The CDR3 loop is CASNPQGDYNEQFF. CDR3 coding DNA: TGTGCCAGCAACCCCCAGGGGGATTACAATGAGCAGTTCTTC.

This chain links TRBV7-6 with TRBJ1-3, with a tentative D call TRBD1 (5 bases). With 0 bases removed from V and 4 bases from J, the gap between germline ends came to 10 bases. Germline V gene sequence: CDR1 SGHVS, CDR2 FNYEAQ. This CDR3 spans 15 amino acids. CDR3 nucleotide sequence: TGTGCCAGCAGCTTAGCAGCGACAGTGGGAAACACCATATATTTT. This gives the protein CASSLAATVGNTIYF.

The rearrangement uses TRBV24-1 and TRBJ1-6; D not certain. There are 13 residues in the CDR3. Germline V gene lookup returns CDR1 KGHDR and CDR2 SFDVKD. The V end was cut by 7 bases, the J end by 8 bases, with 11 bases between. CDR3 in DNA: TGTGCCACCAGCGGATACGCGGATTCACCCCTCCACTTT. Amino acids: CATSGYADSPLHF.

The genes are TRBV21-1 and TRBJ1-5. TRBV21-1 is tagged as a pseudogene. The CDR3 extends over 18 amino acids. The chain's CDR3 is CASSSHTIPGLSNQPQHF. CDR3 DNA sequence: TGTGCCAGCAGCTCACATACAATTCCGGGACTGAGCAATCAGCCCCAGCATTTT.

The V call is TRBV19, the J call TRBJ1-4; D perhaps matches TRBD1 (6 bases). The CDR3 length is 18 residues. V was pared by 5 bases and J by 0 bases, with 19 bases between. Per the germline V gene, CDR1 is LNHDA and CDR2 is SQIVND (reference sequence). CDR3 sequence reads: CASSPLEGVTATNEKLFF. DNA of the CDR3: TGTGCCAGTAGTCCACTTGAGGGGGTCACTGCAACTAATGAAAAACTGTTTTTT.

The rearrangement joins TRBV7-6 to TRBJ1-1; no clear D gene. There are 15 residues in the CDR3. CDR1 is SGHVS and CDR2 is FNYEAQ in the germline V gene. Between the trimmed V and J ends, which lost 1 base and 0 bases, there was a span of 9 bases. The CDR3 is CASSLGLAVNTEAFF. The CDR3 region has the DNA TGTGCCAGCAGCTTAGGTCTGGCGGTGAACACTGAAGCTTTCTTT.

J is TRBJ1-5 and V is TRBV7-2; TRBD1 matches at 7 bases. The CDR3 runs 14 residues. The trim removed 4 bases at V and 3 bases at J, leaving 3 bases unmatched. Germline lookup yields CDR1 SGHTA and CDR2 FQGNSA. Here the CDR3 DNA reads TGTGCCAGCAGCTCGCAGGGGGTCAATCAGCCCCAGCATTTT. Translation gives CASSSQGVNQPQHF.

The CDR3: CASSGSGQGLNTEAFF. The DNA for the CDR3 is TGTGCCAGCAGCGGATCGGGACAGGGGTTGAACACTGAAGCTTTCTTT. The chain couples TRBV13 to TRBJ1-1; TRBD1 matches at 10 bases. Germline V gene sequence: CDR1 PRHDT, CDR2 FYEKMQ (reference sequence). The junction had 6 bases not matched to a gene; V was cut back by 5 bases and J by 0 bases. This CDR3 spans 16 amino acids.

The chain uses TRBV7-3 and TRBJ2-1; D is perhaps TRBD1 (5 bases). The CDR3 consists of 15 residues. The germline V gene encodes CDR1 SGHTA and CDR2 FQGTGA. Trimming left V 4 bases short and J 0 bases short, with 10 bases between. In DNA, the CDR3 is TGTGCCAGCAGCTCTGGGGCGAGCTCCTACAATGAGCAGTTCTTC. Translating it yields CASSSGASSYNEQFF.

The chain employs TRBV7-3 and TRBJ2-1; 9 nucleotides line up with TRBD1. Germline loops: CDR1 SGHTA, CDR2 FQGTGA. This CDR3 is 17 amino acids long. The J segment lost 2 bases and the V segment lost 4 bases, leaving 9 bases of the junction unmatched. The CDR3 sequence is CASSSSPGQGPYNEQFF. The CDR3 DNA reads TGTGCCAGCAGCTCTTCCCCGGGACAGGGTCCCTACAATGAGCAGTTCTTC.

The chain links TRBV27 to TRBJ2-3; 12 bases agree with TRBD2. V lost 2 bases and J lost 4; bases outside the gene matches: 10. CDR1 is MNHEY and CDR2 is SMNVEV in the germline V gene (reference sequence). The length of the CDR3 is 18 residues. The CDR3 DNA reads TGTGCCAGCAGTTTAACCCCGCTAGCGGGGGGGCCCCCAGATACGCAGTATTTT. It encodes CASSLTPLAGGPPDTQYF.

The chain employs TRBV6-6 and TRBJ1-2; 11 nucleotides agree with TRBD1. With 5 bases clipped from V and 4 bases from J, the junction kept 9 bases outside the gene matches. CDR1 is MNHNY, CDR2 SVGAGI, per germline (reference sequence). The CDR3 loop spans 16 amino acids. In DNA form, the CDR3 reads TGTGCCAGCAGTCGAACTGGACAGGGGGCTTCCTATGGCTACACCTTC. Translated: CASSRTGQGASYGYTF.

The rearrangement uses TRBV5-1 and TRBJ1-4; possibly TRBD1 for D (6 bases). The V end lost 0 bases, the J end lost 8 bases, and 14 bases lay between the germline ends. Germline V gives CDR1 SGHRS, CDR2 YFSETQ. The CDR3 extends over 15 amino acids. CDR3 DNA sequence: TGCGCCAGCAGCTTGGGGCAGGGGACGGGGGAAAAACTGTTTTTT. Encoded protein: CASSLGQGTGEKLFF.

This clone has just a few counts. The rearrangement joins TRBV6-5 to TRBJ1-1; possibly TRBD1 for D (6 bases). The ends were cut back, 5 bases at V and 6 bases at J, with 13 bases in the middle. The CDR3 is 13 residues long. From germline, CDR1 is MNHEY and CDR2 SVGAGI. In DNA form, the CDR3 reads TGTGCCAGCAGTCCACAGGGTTACCCTGAAGCTTTCTTT. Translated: CASSPQGYPEAFF.

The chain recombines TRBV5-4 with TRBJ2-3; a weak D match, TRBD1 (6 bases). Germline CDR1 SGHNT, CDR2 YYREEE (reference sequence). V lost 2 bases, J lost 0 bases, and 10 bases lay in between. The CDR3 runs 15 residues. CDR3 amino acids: CASSFRGPSTDTQYF. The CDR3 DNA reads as TGTGCCAGCAGCTTCAGGGGCCCAAGCACAGATACGCAGTATTTT.